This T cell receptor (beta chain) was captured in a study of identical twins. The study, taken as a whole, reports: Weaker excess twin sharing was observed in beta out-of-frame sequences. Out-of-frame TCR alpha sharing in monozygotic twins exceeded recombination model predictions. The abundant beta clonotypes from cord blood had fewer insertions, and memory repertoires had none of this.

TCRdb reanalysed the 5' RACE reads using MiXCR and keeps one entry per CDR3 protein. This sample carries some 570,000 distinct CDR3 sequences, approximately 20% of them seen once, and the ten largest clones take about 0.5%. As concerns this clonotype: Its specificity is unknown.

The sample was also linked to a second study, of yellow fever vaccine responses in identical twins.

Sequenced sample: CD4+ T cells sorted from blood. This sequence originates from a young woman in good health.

The CDR3 DNA reads TGCGCCAGCAGCTTGGACAGGGTTAGAGGGAAGACCCAGTACTTC. This codes for CASSLDRVRGKTQYF. J is TRBJ2-5 and V is TRBV5-1, with D possibly TRBD1 on 6 matching bases. The V gene lost 0 bases and the J gene lost 6 bases, with 15 bases spanning the gap. This CDR3 comprises 15 residues. Germline CDR1 reads SGHRS; CDR2 reads YFSETQ.